This TCR beta chain was captured by sequencing in a study of shared clonotypes between healthy human individuals. Study-wide results and caveats: Memory subsets generally showed smaller estimated richness than naive subsets did.

TCRdb's copy holds only in-frame clones and misses some; the assay was immunoSEQ multiplex PCR. The table has roughly 2.6 million clones, around nine tenths seen once. This CDR3 comprises 15 residues. V was shortened by 2 bases and J by 1 base, with 10 bases between the two germline ends. From germline, CDR1 is MNHEY and CDR2 SVGAGI. Comment on this clone: No antigen is known for it.

The chain has TRBV6-5 and TRBJ2-3; tentatively, D is TRBD2 (6 bases). Source material: naive CD4+ T cells sorted from blood. The subset is: CD45RA+ positively selected. The receptor was derived from a man aged 18 to 29 in good health. The CDR3 coding sequence is TGTGCCAGCAGTTACGACCCTAGCGGCACAGATACGCAGTATTTT. Its protein product is CASSYDPSGTDTQYF.